This T cell receptor (beta chain) is from a study of Ad26.COV2.S vaccination and SARS-CoV-2 variants. The table came from immunoSEQ multiplex PCR; TCRdb's copy has only in-frame clones and leaves some out. Of about 370,000 clones in the sample, about nine tenths were seen once. The treatment was: around 19 received Ad26.COV2.S at low or high dose, single or two shots; a few received placebo; per-sample allocation not given. The study sampled participants on day 63 after the first vaccine or placebo injection. Germline lookup yields CDR1 MGHRA and CDR2 YSYEKL. The CDR3 is 15 amino acids. V gave up 1 base and J gave up 0 bases, with 9 bases separating them.

The clonotype was recovered from a person between 18 and 65 years old who received the Ad26.COV2.S COVID-19 vaccine or a placebo. V gene TRBV4-1 combines with J gene TRBJ1-1, with no clear D. The starting material was peripheral blood, obtained in a trial of Ad26.COV2.S vaccine versus placebo. The CDR3 DNA is TGCGCCAGCAGCCAAGCGGCGGCCATGAACACTGAAGCTTTCTTT. Protein product: CASSQAAAMNTEAFF.